Each of the 14 T cell receptor beta chains below was sequenced from the same sample in a study of T cells expressing NK-cell markers. Reanalyzing the 5' RACE reads, TCRdb keeps one entry per CDR3 protein, without DNA. This listing includes 500,000 to 700,000 distinct CDR3 sequences. The sample consisted of blood T cells: a sorted CD56 or NKG2C T cell subset, CD4+ or CD8+ T cells, or bulk PBMC T cells (not recorded which). The receptors stem from a man aged 18 to 29 in good health.

This chain uses TRBV7-2 with TRBJ1-2. This CDR3 is built from 12 residues. The germline V gene has CDR1 SGHTA and CDR2 FQGNSA. CDR3 sequence: CASSQGDYGYTF.

The genes are TRBV30 and TRBJ1-1; the TCRdb D gene call, TRBD1, has no DNA to confirm it. The CDR3 is 11 amino acids. From germline, CDR1 is GTSNPN and CDR2 SVGIG (reference sequence). The CDR3 loop is CAAGQGTEAFF.

The V and J genes are TRBV5-1 and TRBJ1-1; TCRdb's D gene call, TRBD1, goes unchecked for lack of DNA. Germline V gene sequence: CDR1 SGHRS, CDR2 YFSETQ. The CDR3 contains 15 residues. This CDR3 is CASSRPTGESTEAFF.

The J gene is TRBJ2-7, the V gene TRBV28. CDR1 and CDR2 (germline): MDHEN, SYDVKM. This CDR3 has 11 amino acids. The CDR3 sequence is CASTGPNEQYF.

The chain couples TRBV27 to TRBJ2-5; without DNA, the TCRdb call of TRBD2 cannot be checked. Germline V gives CDR1 MNHEY, CDR2 SMNVEV (reference sequence). This CDR3 comprises 17 residues. The CDR3 sequence: CASRPASGRAPRETQYF.

The chain couples TRBV11-3 to TRBJ2-1; TCRdb reports TRBD2, a call that lacks DNA to check it against. The germline CDR1 and CDR2 sequences are SGHNT and YENEEA. The CDR3 sequence is 15 residues long. This CDR3 is CASSLGPSLRAEQFF.

The chain is built from TRBV28 and TRBJ2-5; the D call of TRBD1 rests on TCRdb alone, since no DNA is present to check it. In germline, CDR1 is MDHEN, CDR2 SYDVKM. This CDR3 comprises 15 residues. This CDR3 reads CASRPIDRRGETQYF.

The chain combines TRBV11-2 with TRBJ2-6; there is no DNA to check the TCRdb D call of TRBD2. In germline, CDR1 is SGHAT, CDR2 FQNNGV. The CDR3 is 18 residues long. The chain's CDR3 is CASIRPGLRSSGANVLTF.

This chain links TRBV20-1 with TRBJ1-4; the D call of TRBD1 rests on TCRdb alone, since no DNA is present to check it. Germline loops: CDR1 DFQATT, CDR2 SNEGSKA (reference sequence). The CDR3 extends over 14 amino acids. CDR3: CSVRAGPLNEKLFF.

The chain is built from TRBV28 and TRBJ2-7; without DNA, the TCRdb call of TRBD2 cannot be checked. The germline gives CDR1 MDHEN, CDR2 SYDVKM. The CDR3 consists of 16 residues. CDR3 region: CASSSPGLAGYYEQYF.

This chain links TRBV5-1 with TRBJ2-2; checking the TCRdb D call of TRBD1 is not possible without DNA. Germline lookup yields CDR1 SGHRS and CDR2 YFSETQ. This CDR3 comprises 14 residues. CDR3 loop: CASSFRVNTGELFF.

The rearrangement joins TRBV6-5 to TRBJ2-5; TCRdb's D call, TRBD1, is unchecked because there is no DNA. Germline CDR1 and CDR2: MNHEY and SVGAGI. This CDR3 spans 14 amino acids. CDR3 in amino acids: CASTLRRGTKTQYF.

The gene calls are TRBV12-3 or TRBV12-4 and TRBJ1-3. The CDR3 runs to 19 residues. The CDR3 sequence: CASSFSTSVSRGPGNTIYF.

This CDR3 is CSVEGRDYEQYF. The genes are TRBV29-1 and TRBJ2-7; lacking DNA, the TRBD1 call made by TCRdb goes unchecked. The CDR3 extends over 12 amino acids. Germline CDR1 SQVTM, CDR2 ANQGSEA.